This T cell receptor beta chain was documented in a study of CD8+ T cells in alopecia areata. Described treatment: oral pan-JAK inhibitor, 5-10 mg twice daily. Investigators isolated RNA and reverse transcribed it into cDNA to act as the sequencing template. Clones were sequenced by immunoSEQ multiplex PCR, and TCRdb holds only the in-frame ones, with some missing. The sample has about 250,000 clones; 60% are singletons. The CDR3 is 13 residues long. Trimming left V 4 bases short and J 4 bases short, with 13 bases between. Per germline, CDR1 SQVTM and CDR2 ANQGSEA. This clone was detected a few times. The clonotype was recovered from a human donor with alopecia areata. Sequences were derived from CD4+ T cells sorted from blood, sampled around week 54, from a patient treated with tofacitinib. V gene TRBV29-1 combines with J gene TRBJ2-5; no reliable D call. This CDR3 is CSVVSSVRETQYF. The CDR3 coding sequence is TGCAGCGTTGTGTCTTCGGTTCGAGAGACCCAGTACTTC.